The TCR beta chain described here comes from a study of OX40 agonist ivuxolimab in advanced cancers. The assay was immunoSEQ multiplex PCR, and TCRdb's table has in-frame clones only and misses some. The sample has nearly 50,000 clones; around nine tenths are singletons. There are 15 residues in the CDR3. Unmatched junction bases numbered 3, after V lost 2 bases and J lost 3 bases. The germline V gene encodes CDR1 KGHSH and CDR2 LQKENI. The sample in question was CD4+ or CD8+ T cells sorted from blood, obtained in a trial of the OX40 agonist ivuxolimab. This receptor was identified in an adult with an advanced solid tumor such as melanoma, head and neck, liver or kidney cancer. The chain combines TRBV18 with TRBJ2-3, with 9 bases lining up with TRBD2. CDR3 sequence: CASSPAGGPTDTQYF. In DNA form, the CDR3 reads TGTGCCAGCTCACCAGCGGGAGGGCCGACAGATACGCAGTATTTT.